This T cell receptor beta chain originates from a study of T cells after yellow fever vaccination (dated by TCRdb to about 2019). About the full investigation: The SMART-Seq v4 Ultra Low Input RNA kit was used to prepare libraries from fractions with low cell numbers. Blood was collected at multiple timepoints before and after primary and secondary immunization, and bulk PBMC replicates and cell subsets were isolated. To track T-cell clones before and after primary and booster YFV17D yellow fever vaccination, bulk TCR alpha and beta repertoires were sequenced longitudinally. Two healthy male donors, one aged 18 to 29 and one aged 30 to 40 years, were included in the cohort. The investigation overall reported the following: The study included only a couple of donors, which limits how far the findings can be generalized. The secondary T-cell response was weaker than the primary response but faster, peaking on day 5 instead of day 15. Because abundant contaminating clonotypes from the bulk population could be contained in FACS-sorted repertoires, computational filtering was required. Most clones expanded after primary vaccination were re-detected after the booster (almost 97% of CD4 and about nine tenths of CD8), suggesting broad memory maintenance. A small share of clonotypes occurred in both CD4 and CD8 compartments, likely arising from convergent recombination.

Reading the label with the study, this specimen's treatment or condition is: live attenuated yellow fever vaccine strain. At each blood-draw timepoint, two biological replicates of bulk PBMCs were obtained. A standard Ficoll-Paque protocol was used to isolate PBMCs from peripheral blood. TriZol was used to extract RNA from bulk PBMCs, from CD4 and CD8 fractions, and from dextramer-positive and dextramer-negative fractions. TCR cDNA was synthesized by 5'RACE template switching, through which a universal primer site and unique molecular identifiers were introduced. cDNA synthesis was primed from both the TCR alpha and TCR beta constant segments. Library amplification used two PCR steps, and the second PCR step added sample barcodes and sequencing adapters. Sequencing of libraries was done on Illumina HiSeq 2500 (2x100 bp) or NovaSeq (2x150 bp). In the authors' own workflow: Reads were demultiplexed and collapsed into UMI consensus sequences with MIGEC, and V(D)J alignment was performed with MiXCR. Clonotypes responding to the vaccine were identified with edgeR on replicate PBMC samples, with the criteria of FDR below 0.01 and a log2 fold change above 5 up to day 15. Each bulk clonotype was labeled CD4 or CD8 based on which sequenced repertoire, CD4 or CD8, contained the clonotype at higher abundance. Clones were called with MiXCR by TCRdb after fastp trimmed the public reads at Q25, and only in-frame beta chains were retained. Rows are unified per CDR3 protein, each entry keeping the most common DNA and genes. The authors' filters were not applied to this entry. This sample lists around 610,000 distinct CDR3 sequences; roughly 14% were detected once. About 14% of the sample lies in the top ten.

This clonotype was seen a handful of times. There is no known antigen for this receptor. Per-base quality was not reported, and no clone a single base away is much larger than it. The receptor's source is a man aged 25 to 40 who received the YFV17D yellow fever vaccine. The starting material was PBMCs, obtained on the day of the yellow fever booster vaccination.

Here the CDR3 is given as CASSYSTGGGETQYF. The DNA reads as follows: TGTGCCAGCAGTTACTCGACAGGAGGGGGAGAGACCCAGTACTTC. Recombination linked TRBV6-5 to TRBJ2-5; the D gene is tentatively TRBD1 or TRBD2, each matching 6 bases. The CDR3 has 15 amino acids, counting the end cysteine and phenylalanine. Only the CDR3 region is kept as DNA, spanning 45 bases read in frame from base 1. In the germline V gene, CDR1 corresponds to MNHEY and CDR2 to SVGAGI. Cut back by 0 bases and 4 bases, the V and J ends lie 12 bases apart.